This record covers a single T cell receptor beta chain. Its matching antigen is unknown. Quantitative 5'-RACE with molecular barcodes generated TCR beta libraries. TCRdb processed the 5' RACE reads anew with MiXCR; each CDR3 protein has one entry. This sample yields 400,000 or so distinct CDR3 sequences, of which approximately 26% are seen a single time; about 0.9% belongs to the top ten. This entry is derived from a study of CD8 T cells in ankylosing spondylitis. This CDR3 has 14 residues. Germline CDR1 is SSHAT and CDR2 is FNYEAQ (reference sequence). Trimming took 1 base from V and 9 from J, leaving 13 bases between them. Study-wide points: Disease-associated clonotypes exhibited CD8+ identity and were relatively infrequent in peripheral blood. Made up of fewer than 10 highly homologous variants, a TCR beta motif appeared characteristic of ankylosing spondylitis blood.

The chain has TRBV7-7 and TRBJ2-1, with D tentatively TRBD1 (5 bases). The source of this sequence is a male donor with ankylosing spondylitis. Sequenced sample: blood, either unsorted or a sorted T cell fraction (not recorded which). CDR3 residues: CASSLGGPQGEQFF. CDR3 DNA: TGTGCCAGCAGCTTAGGTGGGCCGCAGGGTGAGCAGTTCTTC.